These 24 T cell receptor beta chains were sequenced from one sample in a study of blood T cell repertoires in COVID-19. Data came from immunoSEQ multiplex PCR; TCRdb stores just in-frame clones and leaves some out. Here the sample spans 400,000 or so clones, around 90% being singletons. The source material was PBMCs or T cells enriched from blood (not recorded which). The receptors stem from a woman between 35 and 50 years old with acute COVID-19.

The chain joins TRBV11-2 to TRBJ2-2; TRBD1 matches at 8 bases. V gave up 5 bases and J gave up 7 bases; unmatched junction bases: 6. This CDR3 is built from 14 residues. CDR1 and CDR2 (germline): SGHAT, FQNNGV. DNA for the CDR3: TGTGCCAGCAGCCTCCGGACAGGGCACGGGGAGCTGTTTTTT. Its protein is CASSLRTGHGELFF.

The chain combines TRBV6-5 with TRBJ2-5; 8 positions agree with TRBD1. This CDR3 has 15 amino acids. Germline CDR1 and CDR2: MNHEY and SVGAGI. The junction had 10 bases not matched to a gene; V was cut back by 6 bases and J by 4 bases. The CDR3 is CASRNGQGKGETQYF. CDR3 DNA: TGTGCCAGCAGGAACGGACAGGGAAAGGGAGAGACCCAGTACTTC.

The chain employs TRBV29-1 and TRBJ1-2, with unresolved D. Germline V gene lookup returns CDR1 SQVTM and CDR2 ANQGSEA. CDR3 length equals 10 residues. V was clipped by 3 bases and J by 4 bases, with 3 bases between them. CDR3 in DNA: TGCAGCGTTGACAGCTATGGCTACACCTTC. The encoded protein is CSVDSYGYTF. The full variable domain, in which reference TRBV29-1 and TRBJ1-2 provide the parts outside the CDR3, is SAVISQKPSRDICQRGTSLTIQCQVDSQVTMMFWYRQQPGQSLTLIATANQGSEATYESGFVIDKFPISRPNLTFSTLTVSNMSPEDSSIYLCSVDSYGYTFGSGTRLTVV.

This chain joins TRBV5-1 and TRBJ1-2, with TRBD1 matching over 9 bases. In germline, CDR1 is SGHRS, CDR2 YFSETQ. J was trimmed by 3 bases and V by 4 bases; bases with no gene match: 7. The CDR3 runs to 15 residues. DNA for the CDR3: TGCGCCAGCAGCCTACAGGGGGCGCAAGACTATGGCTACACCTTC. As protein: CASSLQGAQDYGYTF.

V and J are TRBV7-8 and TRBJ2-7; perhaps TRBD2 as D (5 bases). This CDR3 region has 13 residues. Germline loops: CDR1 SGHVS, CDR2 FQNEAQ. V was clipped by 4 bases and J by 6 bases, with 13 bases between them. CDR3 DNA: TGTGCCAGCAGCTCCCCTTCGGACTCCGAGCAGTACTTC. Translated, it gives CASSSPSDSEQYF. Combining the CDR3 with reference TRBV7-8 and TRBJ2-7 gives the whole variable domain GAGVSQSPRYKVAKRGQDVALRCDPISGHVSLFWYQQALGQGPEFLTYFQNEAQLDKSGLPSDRFFAERPEGSVSTLKIQRTQQEDSAVYLCASSSPSDSEQYFGPGTRLTVT.

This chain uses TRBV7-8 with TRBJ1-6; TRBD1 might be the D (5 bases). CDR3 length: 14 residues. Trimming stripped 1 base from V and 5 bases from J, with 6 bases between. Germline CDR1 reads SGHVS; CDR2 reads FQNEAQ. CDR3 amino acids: CASSLGQHNSPLHF. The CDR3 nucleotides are TGTGCCAGCAGCTTAGGACAGCATAATTCACCCCTCCACTTT.

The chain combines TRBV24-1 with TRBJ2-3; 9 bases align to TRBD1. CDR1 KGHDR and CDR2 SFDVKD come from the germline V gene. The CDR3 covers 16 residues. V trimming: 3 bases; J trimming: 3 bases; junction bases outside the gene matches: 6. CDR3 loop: CATSDGTGIETDTQYF. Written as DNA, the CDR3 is TGTGCCACCAGTGATGGGACAGGGATCGAGACAGATACGCAGTATTTT.

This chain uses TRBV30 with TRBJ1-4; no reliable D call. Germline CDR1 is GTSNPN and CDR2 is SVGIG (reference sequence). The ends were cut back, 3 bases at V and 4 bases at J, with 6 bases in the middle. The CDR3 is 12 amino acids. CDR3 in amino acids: CAWRRSNEKLFF. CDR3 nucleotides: TGTGCCTGGAGGAGGAGTAATGAAAAACTGTTTTTT.

The DNA for the CDR3 is TGTGCCAGCAGTCCGGGACTATTGGAGCAGTACTTC. Amino acids: CASSPGLLEQYF. The chain carries TRBV6-6 and TRBJ2-7, with 7 bases fitting TRBD2. Per germline, CDR1 MNHNY and CDR2 SVGAGI (reference sequence). With 5 bases clipped from V and 7 bases from J, the junction kept 5 bases outside the gene matches. The CDR3 covers 12 residues.

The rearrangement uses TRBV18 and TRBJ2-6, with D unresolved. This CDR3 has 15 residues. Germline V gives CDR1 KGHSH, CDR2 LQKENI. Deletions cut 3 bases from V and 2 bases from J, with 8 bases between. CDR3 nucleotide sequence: TGTGCCAGCTCACCCTCACCGGCTGGGGCCAACGTCCTGACTTTC. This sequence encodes CASSPSPAGANVLTF.

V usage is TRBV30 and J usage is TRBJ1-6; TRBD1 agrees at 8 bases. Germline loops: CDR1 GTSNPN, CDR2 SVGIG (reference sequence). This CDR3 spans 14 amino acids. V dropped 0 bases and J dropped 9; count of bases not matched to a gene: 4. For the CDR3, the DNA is TGTGCCTGGAGTGTTACGGACAGGGCTTCACCCCTCCACTTT. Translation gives CAWSVTDRASPLHF. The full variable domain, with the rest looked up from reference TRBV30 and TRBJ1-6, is SQTIHQWPATLVQPVGSPLSLECTVEGTSNPNLYWYRQAAGRGLQLLFYSVGIGQISSEVPQNLSASRPQDRQFILSSKKLLLSDSGFYLCAWSVTDRASPLHFGNGTRLTVT.

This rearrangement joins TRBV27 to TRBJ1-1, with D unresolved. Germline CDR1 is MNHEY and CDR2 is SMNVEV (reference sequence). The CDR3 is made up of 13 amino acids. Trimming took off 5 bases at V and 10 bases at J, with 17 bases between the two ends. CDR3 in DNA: TGTGCCAGCAGTCCGCTGGGAGGGCTCGCAGCTTTCTTT. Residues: CASSPLGGLAAFF.

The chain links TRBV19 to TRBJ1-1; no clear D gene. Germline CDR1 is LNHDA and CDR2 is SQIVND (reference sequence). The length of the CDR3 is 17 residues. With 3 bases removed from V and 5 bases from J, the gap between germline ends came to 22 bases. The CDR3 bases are TGTGCCAGTAGTATGATGGGCTTAGGCCGTAGGCAAACTGAAGCTTTCTTT. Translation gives CASSMMGLGRRQTEAFF.

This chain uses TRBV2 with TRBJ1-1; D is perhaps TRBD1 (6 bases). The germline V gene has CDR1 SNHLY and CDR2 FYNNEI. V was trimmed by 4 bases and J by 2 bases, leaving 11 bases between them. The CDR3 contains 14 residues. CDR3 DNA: TGTGCCAGCAGTGTAACAGGGAGCAACACTGAAGCTTTCTTT. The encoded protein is CASSVTGSNTEAFF.

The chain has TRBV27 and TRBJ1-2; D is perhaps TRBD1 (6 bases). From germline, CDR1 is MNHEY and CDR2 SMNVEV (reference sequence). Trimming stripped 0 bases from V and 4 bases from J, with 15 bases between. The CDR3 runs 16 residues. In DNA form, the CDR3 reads TGTGCCAGCAGTTTATCCGGGTTAGACAGGACCTATGGCTACACCTTC. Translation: CASSLSGLDRTYGYTF.

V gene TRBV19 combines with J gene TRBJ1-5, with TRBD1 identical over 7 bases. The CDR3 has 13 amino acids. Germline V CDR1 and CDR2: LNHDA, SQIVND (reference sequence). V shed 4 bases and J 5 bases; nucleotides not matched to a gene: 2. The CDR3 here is CASSSTGDQPQHF. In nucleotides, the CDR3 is TGTGCCAGTAGTAGTACAGGGGATCAGCCCCAGCATTTT.

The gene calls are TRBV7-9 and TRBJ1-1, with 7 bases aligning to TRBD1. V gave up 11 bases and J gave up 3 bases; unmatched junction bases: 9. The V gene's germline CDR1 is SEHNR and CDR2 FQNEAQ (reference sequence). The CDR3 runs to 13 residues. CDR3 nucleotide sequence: TGTGCCGCAGGAGGGGGCGAAGACACTGAAGCTTTCTTT. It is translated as CAAGGGEDTEAFF.

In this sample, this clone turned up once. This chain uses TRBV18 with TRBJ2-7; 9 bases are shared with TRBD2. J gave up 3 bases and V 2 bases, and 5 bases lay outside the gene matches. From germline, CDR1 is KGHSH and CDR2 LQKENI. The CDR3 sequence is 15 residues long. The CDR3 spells CASSPISGGIYEQYF. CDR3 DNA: TGTGCCAGCTCACCAATCAGCGGGGGGATCTACGAGCAGTACTTC.

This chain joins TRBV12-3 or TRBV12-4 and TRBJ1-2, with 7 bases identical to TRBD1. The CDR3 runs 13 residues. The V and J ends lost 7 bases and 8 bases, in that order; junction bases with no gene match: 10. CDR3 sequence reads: CASTNDRVRGYTF. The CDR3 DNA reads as TGTGCCAGCACTAACGACAGGGTCAGGGGCTACACCTTC.

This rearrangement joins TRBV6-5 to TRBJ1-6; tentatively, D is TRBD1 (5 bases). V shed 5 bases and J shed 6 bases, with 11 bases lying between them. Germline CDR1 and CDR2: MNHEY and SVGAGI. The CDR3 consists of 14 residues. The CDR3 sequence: CASSRGNGNSPLHF. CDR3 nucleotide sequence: TGTGCCAGCAGTCGGGGGAATGGTAATTCACCCCTCCACTTT.

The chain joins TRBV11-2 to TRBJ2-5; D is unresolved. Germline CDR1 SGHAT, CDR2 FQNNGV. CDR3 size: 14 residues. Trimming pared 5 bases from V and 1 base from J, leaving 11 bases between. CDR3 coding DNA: TGTGCCAGCAGCGTTGGCGGCCTCCAAGAGACCCAGTACTTC. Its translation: CASSVGGLQETQYF.

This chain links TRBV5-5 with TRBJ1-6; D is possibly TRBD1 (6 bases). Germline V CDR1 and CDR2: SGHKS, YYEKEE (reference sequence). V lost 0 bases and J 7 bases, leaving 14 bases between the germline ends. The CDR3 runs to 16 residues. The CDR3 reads CASSLGPGHDNSPLHF. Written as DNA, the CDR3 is TGTGCCAGCAGCTTGGGCCCGGGACACGACAATTCACCCCTCCACTTT.

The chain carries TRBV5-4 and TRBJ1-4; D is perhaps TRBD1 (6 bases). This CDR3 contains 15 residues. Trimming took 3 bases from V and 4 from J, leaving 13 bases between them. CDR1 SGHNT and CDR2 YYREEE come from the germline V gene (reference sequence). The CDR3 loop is CASSSQGMDNEKLFF. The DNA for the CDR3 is TGTGCCAGCAGCTCACAGGGAATGGATAATGAAAAACTGTTTTTT.

The chain's CDR3 is CASSPPDRDNTGELFF. The CDR3 DNA reads as TGTGCCAGCTCACCACCCGACAGGGACAACACCGGGGAGCTGTTTTTT. The rearrangement links TRBV18 to TRBJ2-2; TRBD1 aligns across 7 bases. The length of the CDR3 is 16 residues. Germline V gene sequence: CDR1 KGHSH, CDR2 LQKENI. The J segment lost 2 bases and the V segment lost 0 bases, leaving 3 bases of the junction unmatched.